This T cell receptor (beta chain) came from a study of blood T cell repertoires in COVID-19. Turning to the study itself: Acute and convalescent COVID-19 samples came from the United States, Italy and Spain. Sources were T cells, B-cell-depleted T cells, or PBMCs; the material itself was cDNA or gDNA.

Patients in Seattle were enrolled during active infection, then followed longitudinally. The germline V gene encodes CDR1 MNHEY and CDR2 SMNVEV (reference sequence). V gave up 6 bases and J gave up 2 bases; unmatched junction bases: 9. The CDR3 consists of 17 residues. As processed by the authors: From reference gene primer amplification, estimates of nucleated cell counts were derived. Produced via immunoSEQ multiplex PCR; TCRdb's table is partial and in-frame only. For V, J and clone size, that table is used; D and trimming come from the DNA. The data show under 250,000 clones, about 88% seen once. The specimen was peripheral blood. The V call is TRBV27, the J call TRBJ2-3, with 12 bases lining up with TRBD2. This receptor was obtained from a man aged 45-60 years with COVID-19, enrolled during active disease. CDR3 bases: TGTGCCAGCAGGGTGCCGGGACTAGCGGGTCTCACAGATACGCAGTATTTT. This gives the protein CASRVPGLAGLTDTQYF.